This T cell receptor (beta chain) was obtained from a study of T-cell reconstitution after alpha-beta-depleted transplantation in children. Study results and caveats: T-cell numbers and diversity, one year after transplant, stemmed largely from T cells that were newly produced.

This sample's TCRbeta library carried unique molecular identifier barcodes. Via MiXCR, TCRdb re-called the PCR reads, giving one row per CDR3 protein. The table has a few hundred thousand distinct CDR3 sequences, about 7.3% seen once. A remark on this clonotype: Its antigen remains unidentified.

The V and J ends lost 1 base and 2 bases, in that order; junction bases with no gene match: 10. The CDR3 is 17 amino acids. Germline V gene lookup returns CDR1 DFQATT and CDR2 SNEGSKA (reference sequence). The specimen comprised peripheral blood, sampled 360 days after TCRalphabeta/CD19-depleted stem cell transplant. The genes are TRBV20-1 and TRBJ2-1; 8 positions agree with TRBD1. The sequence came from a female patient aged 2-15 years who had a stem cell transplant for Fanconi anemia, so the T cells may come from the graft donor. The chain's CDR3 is CSARVPARGRAYNEQFF. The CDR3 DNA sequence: TGCAGTGCTAGAGTCCCTGCCAGGGGGCGGGCCTACAATGAGCAGTTCTTC.